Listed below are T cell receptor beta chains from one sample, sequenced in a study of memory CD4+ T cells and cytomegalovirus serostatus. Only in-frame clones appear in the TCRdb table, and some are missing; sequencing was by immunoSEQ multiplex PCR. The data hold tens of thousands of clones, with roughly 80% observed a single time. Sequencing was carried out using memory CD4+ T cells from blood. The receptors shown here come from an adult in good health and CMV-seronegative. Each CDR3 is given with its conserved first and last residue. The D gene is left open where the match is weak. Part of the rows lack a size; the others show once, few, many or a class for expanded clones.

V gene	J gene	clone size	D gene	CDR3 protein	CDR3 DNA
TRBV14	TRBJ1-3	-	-	CASSPRGGDTIYF	TGTGCCAGCAGTCCTCGTGGTGGGGACACCATATATTTT
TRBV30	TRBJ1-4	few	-	CAWRSLPNEKLFF	TGTGCCTGGAGAAGTCTACCTAATGAAAAACTGTTTTTT
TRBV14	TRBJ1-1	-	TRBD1	CASSQGTGGPMNTEAFF	TGTGCCAGCAGCCAAGGGACAGGGGGGCCCATGAACACTGAAGCTTTCTTT
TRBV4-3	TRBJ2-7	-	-	CASSQGDPRNRPYEQYF	TGCGCCAGCAGCCAAGGTGACCCTCGGAACCGCCCGTACGAGCAGTACTTC
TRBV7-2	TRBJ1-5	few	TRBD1	CASSRNRGDQPQHF	TGTGCCAGCAGCCGAAACAGGGGGGATCAGCCCCAGCATTTT
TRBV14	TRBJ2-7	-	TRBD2	CASSQVMTAGVYEQYF	TGTGCCAGCAGCCAAGTTATGACGGCGGGAGTCTACGAGCAGTACTTC
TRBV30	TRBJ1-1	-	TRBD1	CACGRGLTEAFF	TGTGCCTGTGGGAGGGGGCTCACTGAAGCTTTCTTT
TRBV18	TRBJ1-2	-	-	CASSPPSDRNYGYTF	TGTGCCAGCTCACCACCTTCAGACAGGAACTATGGCTACACCTTC
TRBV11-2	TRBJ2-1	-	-	CASSLVTRRGSNEQFF	TGTGCCAGCAGCTTAGTAACACGGCGTGGGTCCAATGAGCAGTTCTTC
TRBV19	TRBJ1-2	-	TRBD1	CASSIDLGQGSGYTF	TGTGCCAGTAGTATAGACCTTGGACAGGGATCTGGCTACACCTTC
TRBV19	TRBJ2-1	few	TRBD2	CASSTPPGLAFGAYNEQFF	TGTGCCAGTAGTACCCCGCCGGGACTAGCGTTCGGCGCCTACAATGAGCAGTTCTTC
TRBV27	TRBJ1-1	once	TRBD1	CASIPGQGKSEAFF	TGTGCCAGCATTCCCGGACAGGGAAAATCTGAAGCTTTCTTT
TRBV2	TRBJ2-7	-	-	CASSEDLRQYF	TGTGCCAGCAGTGAAGACCTACGGCAGTACTTC
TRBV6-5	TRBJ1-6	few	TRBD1	CASSSGTGGLRSPLHF	TGTGCCAGCAGTTCTGGGACAGGGGGACTTCGATCACCCCTCCACTTT
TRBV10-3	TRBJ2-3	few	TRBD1	CAIKGAYSTDTQYF	TGTGCCATCAAGGGGGCCTACAGCACAGATACGCAGTATTTT
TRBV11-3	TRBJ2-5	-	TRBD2	CASSPGLAGVQETQYF	TGTGCCAGCAGCCCAGGACTAGCGGGAGTCCAAGAGACCCAGTACTTC
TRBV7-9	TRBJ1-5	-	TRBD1	CASNSGQGNQPQHF	TGTGCCAGCAACTCGGGACAGGGGAATCAGCCCCAGCATTTT
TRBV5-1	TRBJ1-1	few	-	CASRNGASQGTEAFF	TGCGCCAGCAGAAACGGGGCTTCCCAGGGCACTGAAGCTTTCTTT
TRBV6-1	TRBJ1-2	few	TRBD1	CASRPTGYGYTF	TGTGCCAGCAGGCCGACAGGGTATGGCTACACCTTC
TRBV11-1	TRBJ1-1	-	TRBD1	CASSGQGAITEAFF	TGTGCCAGCAGCGGACAGGGCGCCATCACTGAAGCTTTCTTT
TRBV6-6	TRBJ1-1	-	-	CASSSTGLAFF	TGTGCCAGCAGCTCTACAGGGTTAGCTTTCTTT